The 11 T cell receptor beta chains below were found in one sample sequenced in a study of T-cell reconstitution after alpha-beta-depleted transplantation in children. Unique molecular identifiers were used in preparing the TCRbeta library. TCRdb reanalysed the PCR reads using MiXCR and keeps one entry per CDR3 protein. The sample lists approximately 520,000 distinct CDR3 sequences; about 10% were seen once. This specimen was PBMCs, mostly from graft donor cells, taken 180 days after TCRalphabeta/CD19-depleted stem cell transplant. The receptors here all came from a female patient aged 2-15 years who had a stem cell transplant for aplastic anemia, so the T cells may come from the graft donor.

This clonotype has more than one count but fewer than ten. The chain combines TRBV12-3 or TRBV12-4 with TRBJ2-1; 8 nucleotides line up with TRBD2. The CDR3 extends over 14 amino acids. The J segment lost 3 bases and the V segment lost 3 bases, leaving 1 base of the junction unmatched. CDR3 DNA sequence: TGTGCCAGCAGTTTTGGGACTAGCTACAATGAGCAGTTCTTC. This translates into CASSFGTSYNEQFF.

This chain uses TRBV2 with TRBJ2-3; 13 bases agree with TRBD2. Losses at the gene ends were 5 bases for V and 4 bases for J; bases not matched to a gene: 12. Germline V CDR1 and CDR2: SNHLY, FYNNEI. The CDR3 has 18 amino acids. This chain's CDR3 is CASSQTSGRIKGSDTQYF. The CDR3 nucleotides are TGTGCCAGCAGTCAGACTAGCGGGAGGATTAAGGGGTCAGATACGCAGTATTTT.

The chain recombines TRBV4-1 with TRBJ2-1, with 10 bases identical to TRBD2. Per the germline V gene, CDR1 is MGHRA and CDR2 is YSYEKL. The CDR3 extends over 13 amino acids. V was clipped by 7 bases and J by 4 bases; unmatched bases: 1. The CDR3 DNA follows: TGCGCCAGCACAGCGGGAGGGTACAATGAGCAGTTCTTC. Translated, it gives CASTAGGYNEQFF.

The V gene is TRBV10-3, the J gene TRBJ2-7; D might be TRBD1 (6 bases). Per germline, CDR1 ENHRY and CDR2 SYGVKD. The CDR3 contains 12 residues. V lost 6 bases to trimming and J lost 3 bases, with 9 bases between them. As DNA, the CDR3 is TGTGCCATCAGAGGGGACAACTACGAGCAGTACTTC. Translating gives CAIRGDNYEQYF.

This clonotype was seen a few times. The chain employs TRBV7-6 and TRBJ2-7; TRBD1 might be the D (6 bases). With 1 base removed from V and 5 bases from J, the gap between germline ends came to 9 bases. The CDR3 contains 13 residues. The germline V gene encodes CDR1 SGHVS and CDR2 FNYEAQ. As DNA, the CDR3 is TGTGCCAGCAGCTTAGTGGGACACGACGAGCAGTACGTC. Its translation: CASSLVGHDEQYV.

This clonotype was counted only a few times. The chain combines TRBV28 with TRBJ2-3, with 9 bases identical to TRBD2. The CDR3 is 13 residues long. The germline gives CDR1 MDHEN, CDR2 SYDVKM. Unmatched junction bases numbered 1, after V lost 5 bases and J lost 4 bases. CDR3 nucleotides: TGTGCCAGCAGTGGCGGGGGGGCAGATACGCAGTATTTT. Translating gives CASSGGGADTQYF.

This clonotype turned up a few times. V usage is TRBV12-3 or TRBV12-4 and J usage is TRBJ2-7, with unresolved D. This CDR3 has 12 residues. V lost 9 bases, J lost 2 bases, and 11 bases lay in between. The CDR3 coding sequence is TGTGCCAGTACGATTGGGACCTACGAGCAGTACTTC. It encodes CASTIGTYEQYF.

Remarks on this clonotype: At one end, the junction sequence differs from germline, possibly due to a read error. The chain links TRBV7-3 to TRBJ2-1, with 9 bases lining up with TRBD1. This CDR3 comprises 15 residues. Germline CDR1 and CDR2: SGHTA and FQGTGA. The CDR3 here is CASSLSGTGYNEEFF. The CDR3 DNA reads as TGTGCCAGCAGCCTATCCGGGACAGGGTACAATGAGGAGTTCTTC.

The chain uses TRBV29-1 and TRBJ2-7; 15 nucleotides align to TRBD2. Germline lookup yields CDR1 SQVTM and CDR2 ANQGSEA. The J segment lost 7 bases and the V segment lost 5 bases, leaving 6 bases of the junction unmatched. The CDR3 extends over 14 amino acids. In DNA form, the CDR3 reads TGCAGCGTTTGGACTAGCGGGAGGGCGGAGGAGCAGTACTTC. It specifies CSVWTSGRAEEQYF.

The chain couples TRBV14 to TRBJ1-4; D remains unclear. Trimming removed 4 bases at V and 2 bases at J, with 14 bases between. The CDR3 length is 16 residues. The germline CDR1 and CDR2 sequences are SGHDN and FVKESK. CDR3: CASSPRPSNTNEKLFF. The CDR3 DNA sequence: TGTGCCAGCAGCCCGAGGCCTTCTAATACTAATGAAAAACTGTTTTTT.

The J gene is TRBJ1-1, the V gene TRBV24-1; 7 bases map to TRBD1. This CDR3 has 13 amino acids. Germline V gene lookup returns CDR1 KGHDR and CDR2 SFDVKD. The V segment lost 7 bases and the J segment 8 bases; nucleotides outside the gene matches: 9. CDR3 region: CATSARTGREAFF. CDR3 coding DNA: TGTGCCACCAGCGCCCGGACAGGACGAGAAGCTTTCTTT.